Given below is one TCR beta chain in context. This sample is part of a study of T cells in Graves' hyperthyroidism and ophthalmopathy. Amplified regions were TCR beta CDR3 sequences from RNA transcripts. With the HTBI primer set, the TCR CDR3 went through a first round of RT-PCR. Via MiXCR, TCRdb re-called the multiplex PCR reads, giving one row per CDR3 protein. Counted here are just under 750,000 distinct CDR3 sequences, approximately 40% occurring once; the ten biggest clones make up around a third. This receptor was obtained from a middle-aged woman with Graves' hyperthyroidism. The sequenced material came from blood.

The CDR3 here is CASSSTGVSGELFF. DNA for the CDR3: TGTGCCAGCAGCTCAACAGGGGTGAGCGGGGAGCTGTTTTTT. The chain recombines TRBV10-3 with TRBJ2-2; 7 nucleotides align to TRBD1. Looked up from germline, CDR1 is ENHRY and CDR2 is SYGVKD. The CDR3 is 14 residues long. V gave up 10 bases and J gave up 7 bases; unmatched junction bases: 12.